This record covers a single TCR beta chain. The data originate from a study of blood T cell repertoires in COVID-19. For the study at large: Spain, Italy and the United States supplied samples that represented acute and convalescent COVID-19.

V gave up 4 bases and J gave up 5 bases, with 19 bases separating them. The length of the CDR3 is 16 residues. CDR1 and CDR2 (germline): LNHDA, SQIVND (reference sequence). Original data processing: The assay estimated nucleated cells by amplifying reference gene primers. Clones were read by immunoSEQ multiplex PCR, and TCRdb kept only the in-frame ones, dropping some. Clone size and V and J calls were adopted from that table, with D and trimming inferred from the DNA. This sample has about 310,000 clones, with more than 75% found just once. The TCR sequence derives from a man aged 45-60 years with active or convalescent COVID-19. What was sequenced was peripheral blood. The chain links TRBV19 to TRBJ2-3, with D perhaps TRBD1 (6 bases). CDR3 bases: TGTGCCAGTAGTAGTACAGGGACCCGAGAACAAGATACGCAGTATTTT. Residues: CASSSTGTREQDTQYF.